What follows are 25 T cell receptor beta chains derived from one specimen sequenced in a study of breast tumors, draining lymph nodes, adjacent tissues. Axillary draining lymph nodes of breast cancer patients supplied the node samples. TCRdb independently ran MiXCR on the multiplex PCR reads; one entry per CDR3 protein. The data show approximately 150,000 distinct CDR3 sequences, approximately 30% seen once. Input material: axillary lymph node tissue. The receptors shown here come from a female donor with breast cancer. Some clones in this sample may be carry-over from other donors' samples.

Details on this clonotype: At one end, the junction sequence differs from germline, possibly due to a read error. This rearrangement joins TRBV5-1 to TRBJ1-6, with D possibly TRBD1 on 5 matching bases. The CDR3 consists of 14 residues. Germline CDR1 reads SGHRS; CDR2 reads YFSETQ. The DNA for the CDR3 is TGCGCCAGCAGGGGCCCAGGGAATAATTCACTCCTCCACTTT. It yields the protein CASRGPGNNSLLHF.

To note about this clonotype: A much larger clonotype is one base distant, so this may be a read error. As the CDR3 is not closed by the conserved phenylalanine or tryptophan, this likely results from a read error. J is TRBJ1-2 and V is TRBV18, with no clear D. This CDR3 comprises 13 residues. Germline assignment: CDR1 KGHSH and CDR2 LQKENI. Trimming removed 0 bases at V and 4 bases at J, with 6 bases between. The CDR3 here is CASSPPSSYGYTV. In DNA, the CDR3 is TGTGCCAGCTCACCACCAAGTTCCTATGGCTACACCGTC.

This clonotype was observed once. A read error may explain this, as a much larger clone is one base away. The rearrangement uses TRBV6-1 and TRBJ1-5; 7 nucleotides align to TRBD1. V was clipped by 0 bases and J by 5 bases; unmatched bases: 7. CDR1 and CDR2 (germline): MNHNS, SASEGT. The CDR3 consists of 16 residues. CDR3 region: CASSEAPGGGDQPQHF. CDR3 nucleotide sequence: TGTGCCAGCAGTGAAGCGCCAGGGGGTGGAGATCAGCCCCAGCATTTT.

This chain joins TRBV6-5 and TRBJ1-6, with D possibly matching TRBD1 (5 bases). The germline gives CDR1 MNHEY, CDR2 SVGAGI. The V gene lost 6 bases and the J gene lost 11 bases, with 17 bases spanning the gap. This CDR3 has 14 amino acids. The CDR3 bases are TGTGCCAGCAGCCCGGGGCAGACACATCCACCCCTCCACTTT. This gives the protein CASSPGQTHPPLHF.

DNA of the CDR3: TGTGCCAGCCAGGGGGGGAGCGGCTACACCTTC. Its protein is CASQGGSGYTF. The chain couples TRBV7-9 to TRBJ1-2, with 7 bases that match TRBD1. The CDR3 is made up of 11 amino acids. The germline V gene encodes CDR1 SEHNR and CDR2 FQNEAQ (reference sequence). V shed 8 bases and J 8 bases; nucleotides not matched to a gene: 5. Drawing the rest from reference TRBV7-9 and TRBJ1-2, the complete variable domain is DTGVSQNPRHKITKRGQNVTFRCDPISEHNRLYWYRQTLGQGPEFLTYFQNEAQLEKSRLLSDRFSAERPKGSFSTLEIQRTEQGDSAMYLCASQGGSGYTFGSGTRLTVV.

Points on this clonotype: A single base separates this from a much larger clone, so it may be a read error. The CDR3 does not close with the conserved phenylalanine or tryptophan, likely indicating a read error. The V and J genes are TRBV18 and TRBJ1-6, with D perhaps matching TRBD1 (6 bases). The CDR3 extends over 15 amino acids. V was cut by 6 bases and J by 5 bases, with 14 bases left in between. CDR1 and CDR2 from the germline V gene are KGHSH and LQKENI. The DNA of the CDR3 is TGTGCCAGCTCGCAACAGGGTTGGAATAATTCACCCCTCCACCTT. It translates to CASSQQGWNNSPLHL.

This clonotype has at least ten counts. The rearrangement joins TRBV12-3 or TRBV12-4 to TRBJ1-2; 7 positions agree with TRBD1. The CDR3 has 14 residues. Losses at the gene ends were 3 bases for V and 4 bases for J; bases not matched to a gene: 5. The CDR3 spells CASSFAGGSYGYTF. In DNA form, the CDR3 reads TGTGCCAGCAGTTTTGCAGGGGGATCCTATGGCTACACCTTC.

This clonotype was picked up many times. CDR3 sequence (DNA): TGTGCCAGCAGCAGGGGGGATACGCAGTATTTT. Translation gives CASSRGDTQYF. This chain uses TRBV7-9 with TRBJ2-3; D possibly corresponds to TRBD1 (6 bases). Trimming took 5 bases from V and 6 from J, leaving 6 bases between them. The CDR3 is 11 residues long. Per the germline V gene, CDR1 is SEHNR and CDR2 is FQNEAQ (reference sequence). Looking up the rest from reference TRBV7-9 and TRBJ2-3 gives the full variable domain: DTGVSQNPRHKITKRGQNVTFRCDPISEHNRLYWYRQTLGQGPEFLTYFQNEAQLEKSRLLSDRFSAERPKGSFSTLEIQRTEQGDSAMYLCASSRGDTQYFGPGTRLTVL.

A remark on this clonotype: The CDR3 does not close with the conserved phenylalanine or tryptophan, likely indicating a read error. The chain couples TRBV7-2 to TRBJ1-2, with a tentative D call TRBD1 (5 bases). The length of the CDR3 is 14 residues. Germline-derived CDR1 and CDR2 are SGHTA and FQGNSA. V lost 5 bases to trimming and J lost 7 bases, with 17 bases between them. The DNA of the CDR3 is TGTGCCAGCAGCCAAAGTTCAGGGATTTTTGGCTACACCCTC. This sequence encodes CASSQSSGIFGYTL.

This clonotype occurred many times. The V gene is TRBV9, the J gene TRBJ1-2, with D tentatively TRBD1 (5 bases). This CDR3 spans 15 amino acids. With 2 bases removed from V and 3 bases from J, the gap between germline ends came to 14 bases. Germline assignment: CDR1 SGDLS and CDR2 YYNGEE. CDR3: CASSVSGGTHYGYTF. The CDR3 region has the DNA TGTGCCAGCAGCGTCTCGGGGGGGACCCACTATGGCTACACCTTC.

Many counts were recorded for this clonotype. CDR3 in amino acids: CASSQPGQSNYGYTF. The CDR3 DNA sequence: TGTGCCAGCAGTCAACCGGGACAGAGTAACTATGGCTACACCTTC. The chain links TRBV6-6 to TRBJ1-2; 7 bases are a match to TRBD1. The CDR3 consists of 15 residues. CDR1 is MNHNY, CDR2 SVGAGI, per germline (reference sequence). Unmatched junction bases numbered 7, after V lost 5 bases and J lost 1 base.

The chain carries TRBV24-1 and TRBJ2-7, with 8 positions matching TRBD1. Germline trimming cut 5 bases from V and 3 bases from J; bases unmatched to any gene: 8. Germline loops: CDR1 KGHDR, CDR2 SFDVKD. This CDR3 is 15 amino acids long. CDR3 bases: TGTGCCACCAGTGCTAGGGACAGGTCGAACTACGAGCAGTACGTC. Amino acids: CATSARDRSNYEQYV.

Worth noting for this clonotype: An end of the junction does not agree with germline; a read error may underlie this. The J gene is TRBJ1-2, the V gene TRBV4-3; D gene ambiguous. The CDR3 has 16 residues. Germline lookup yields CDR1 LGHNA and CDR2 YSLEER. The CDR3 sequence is CASSQNRESLNHGYTF. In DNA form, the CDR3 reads TGCGCCAGCAGCCAGAACCGGGAAAGCCTTAACCATGGCTACACCTTC.

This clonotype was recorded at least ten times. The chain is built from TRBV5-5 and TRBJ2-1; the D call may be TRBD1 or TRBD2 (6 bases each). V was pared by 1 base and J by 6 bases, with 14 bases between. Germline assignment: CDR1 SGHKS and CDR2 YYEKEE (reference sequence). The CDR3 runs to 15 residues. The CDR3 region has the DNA TGTGCCAGCAGCTTGAGCGAGGGGGGCATCAATGAGCAGTTCTTC. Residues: CASSLSEGGINEQFF.

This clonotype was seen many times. The CDR3 region has the DNA TGTGCCAGCAGCCATACTAGCGGCTACGAGCAGTACTTC. Protein: CASSHTSGYEQYF. V is TRBV7-9 and J is TRBJ2-7; 8 nucleotides line up with TRBD2. Germline V gene sequence: CDR1 SEHNR, CDR2 FQNEAQ (reference sequence). The CDR3 runs 13 residues. The junction had 3 bases not matched to a gene; V was cut back by 5 bases and J by 3 bases.

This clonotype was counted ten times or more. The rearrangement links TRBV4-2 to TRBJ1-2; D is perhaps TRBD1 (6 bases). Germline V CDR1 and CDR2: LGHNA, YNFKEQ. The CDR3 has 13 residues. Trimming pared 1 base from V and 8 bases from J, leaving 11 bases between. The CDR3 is CASSQGRDNGYTF. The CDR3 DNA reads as TGTGCCAGCAGCCAAGGTCGGGACAACGGCTACACCTTC.

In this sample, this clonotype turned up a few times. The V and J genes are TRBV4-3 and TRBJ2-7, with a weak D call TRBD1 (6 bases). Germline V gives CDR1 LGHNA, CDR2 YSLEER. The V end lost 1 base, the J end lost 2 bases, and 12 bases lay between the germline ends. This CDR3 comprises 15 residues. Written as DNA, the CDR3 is TGCGCCAGCAGCCAAGGATCGACAGGCCCCTACGAGCAGTACTTC. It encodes CASSQGSTGPYEQYF.

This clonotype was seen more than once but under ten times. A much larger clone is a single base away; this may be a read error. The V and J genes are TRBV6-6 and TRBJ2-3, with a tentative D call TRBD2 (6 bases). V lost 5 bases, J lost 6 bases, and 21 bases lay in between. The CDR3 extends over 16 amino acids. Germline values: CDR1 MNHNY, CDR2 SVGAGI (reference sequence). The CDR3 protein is CASSRSGTVSTDTQYF. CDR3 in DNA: TGTGCCAGCAGTCGGTCCGGGACTGTTTCAACCGATACGCAGTATTTT.

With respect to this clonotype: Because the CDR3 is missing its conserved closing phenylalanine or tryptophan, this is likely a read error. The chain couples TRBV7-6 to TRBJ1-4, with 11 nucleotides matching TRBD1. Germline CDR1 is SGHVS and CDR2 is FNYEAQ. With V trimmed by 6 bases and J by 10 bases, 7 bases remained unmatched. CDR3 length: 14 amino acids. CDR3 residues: CASRTGTGGGKLFL. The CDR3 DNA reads TGTGCCAGCAGGACCGGGACAGGGGGGGGAAAACTGTTTCTT.

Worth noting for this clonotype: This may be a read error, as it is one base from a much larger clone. CDR3 amino acids: CSVGDKGNIQYF. CDR3 DNA sequence: TGCAGCGTTGGAGACAAGGGGAACATTCAGTACTTC. This chain joins TRBV29-1 and TRBJ2-4, with D tentatively TRBD1 (5 bases). Trimming cost V 4 bases and J 7 bases, with 11 bases left between them. This CDR3 contains 12 residues. CDR1 SQVTM and CDR2 ANQGSEA come from the germline V gene.

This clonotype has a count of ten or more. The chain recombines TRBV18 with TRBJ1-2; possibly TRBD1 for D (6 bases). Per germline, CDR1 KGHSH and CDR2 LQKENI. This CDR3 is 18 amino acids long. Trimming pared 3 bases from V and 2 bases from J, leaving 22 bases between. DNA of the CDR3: TGTGCCAGCTCACCTAACCCCACCCGGGACACCTTCAACTATGGCTACACCTTC. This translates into CASSPNPTRDTFNYGYTF. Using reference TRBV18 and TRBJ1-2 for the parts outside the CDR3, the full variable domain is NAGVMQNPRHLVRRRGQEARLRCSPMKGHSHVYWYRQLPEEGLKFMVYLQKENIIDESGMPKERFSAEFPKEGPSILRIQQVVRGDSAAYFCASSPNPTRDTFNYGYTFGSGTRLTVV.

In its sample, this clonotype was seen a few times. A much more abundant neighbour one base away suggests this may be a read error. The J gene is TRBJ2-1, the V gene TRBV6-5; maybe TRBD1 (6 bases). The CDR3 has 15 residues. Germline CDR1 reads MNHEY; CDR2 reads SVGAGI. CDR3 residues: CASSHSRAGANEQFF. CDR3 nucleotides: TGTGCCAGCAGTCACTCAAGGGCAGGGGCTAATGAGCAGTTCTTC.

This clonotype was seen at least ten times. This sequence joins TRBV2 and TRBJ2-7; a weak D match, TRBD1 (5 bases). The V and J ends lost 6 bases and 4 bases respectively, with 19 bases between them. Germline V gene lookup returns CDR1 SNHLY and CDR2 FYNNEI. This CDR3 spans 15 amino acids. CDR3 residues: CASSELASQVYEQYF. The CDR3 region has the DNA TGTGCCAGCAGCGAATTGGCCTCACAGGTATACGAGCAGTACTTC. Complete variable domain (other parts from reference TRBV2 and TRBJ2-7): EPEVTQTPSHQVTQMGQEVILRCVPISNHLYFYWYRQILGQKVEFLVSFYNNEISEKSEIFDDQFSVERPDGSNFTLKIRSTKLEDSAMYFCASSELASQVYEQYFGPGTRLTVT.

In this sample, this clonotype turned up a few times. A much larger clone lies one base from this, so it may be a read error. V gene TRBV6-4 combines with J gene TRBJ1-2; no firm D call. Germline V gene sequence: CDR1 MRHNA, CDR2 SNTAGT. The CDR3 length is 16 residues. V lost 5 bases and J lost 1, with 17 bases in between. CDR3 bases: TGTGCCAGCAGTCACTGGTCGAGAGGGATTAACTATGGCTACACCTTC. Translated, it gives CASSHWSRGINYGYTF.

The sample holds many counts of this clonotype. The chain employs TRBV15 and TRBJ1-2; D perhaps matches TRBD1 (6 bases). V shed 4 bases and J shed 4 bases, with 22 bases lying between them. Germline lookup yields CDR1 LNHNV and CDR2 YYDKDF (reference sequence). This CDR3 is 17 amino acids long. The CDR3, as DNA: TGTGCCACCAGCACAAGACAGGTCCTACACCCCTCCTATGGCTACACCTTC. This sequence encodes CATSTRQVLHPSYGYTF.